What follows are 32 T cell receptor beta chains derived from one specimen sequenced in a study of cytomegalovirus exposure and HLA in healthy donors. Sequencing was performed with immunoSEQ multiplex PCR; in TCRdb, only in-frame clones are kept and a portion is missing. The sample has some 170,000 clones; approximately 89% are singletons. The sequenced material came from PBMCs. The receptor source for this set is a man younger than 30 in good health and CMV-seropositive.

The chain couples TRBV4-2 to TRBJ2-3, with 7 bases lining up with TRBD2. This CDR3 is built from 18 residues. With V trimmed by 0 bases and J by 2 bases, 11 bases remained unmatched. Germline V gives CDR1 LGHNA, CDR2 YNFKEQ. The CDR3 DNA sequence: TGTGCCAGCAGCCAAGATCCAGCGGGACTGGCCAACACAGATACGCAGTATTTT. Its protein product is CASSQDPAGLANTDTQYF.

The genes are TRBV6-5 and TRBJ2-1, with 9 bases lining up with TRBD1. V gave up 0 bases and J gave up 2 bases; unmatched junction bases: 2. CDR3 length equals 16 residues. CDR1 is MNHEY and CDR2 is SVGAGI in the germline V gene. DNA for the CDR3: TGTGCCAGCAGTTACTCATGGGACAGGGCCTACAATGAGCAGTTCTTC. Translated: CASSYSWDRAYNEQFF.

CDR3 coding DNA: TGTGCCAGCGGGAGGGACAGGGGGCTTGGCTACACCTTC. Translation: CASGRDRGLGYTF. This chain joins TRBV6-5 and TRBJ1-2, with TRBD1 matching over 12 bases. CDR1 MNHEY and CDR2 SVGAGI come from the germline V gene. CDR3 length: 13 amino acids. V was pared by 8 bases and J by 7 bases, with 5 bases of the junction left unmatched.

The rearrangement links TRBV13 to TRBJ1-1; the D gene is possibly TRBD1 (6 bases). V lost 7 bases and J 6 bases, leaving 15 bases between the germline ends. There are 13 residues in the CDR3. From germline, CDR1 is PRHDT and CDR2 FYEKMQ (reference sequence). The CDR3 coding sequence is TGTGCCAGCAATGGGGGGGCCCTCGCTGAAGCTTTCTTT. Encoded protein: CASNGGALAEAFF.

J is TRBJ2-6 and V is TRBV25-1; 10 bases are a match to TRBD1. The CDR3 sequence is 16 residues long. J gave up 0 bases and V 9 bases, and 5 bases lay outside the gene matches. Germline V CDR1 and CDR2: MGHDK, SYGVNS. The CDR3 loop is CASTGTGVSGANVLTF. The CDR3 DNA is TGTGCCAGTACCGGGACAGGGGTCTCTGGGGCCAACGTCCTGACTTTC.

This clone was seen only once. The chain has TRBV19 and TRBJ1-4, with D tentatively TRBD1 (6 bases). The CDR3 runs 15 residues. Trimming cost V 5 bases and J 7 bases, with 17 bases left between them. Germline V gene sequence: CDR1 LNHDA, CDR2 SQIVND (reference sequence). The CDR3 is CASSPQAGAFEKLFF. CDR3 coding DNA: TGTGCCAGTAGTCCGCAGGCGGGGGCTTTTGAAAAACTGTTTTTT.

The chain carries TRBV7-8 and TRBJ2-7; 9 bases map to TRBD2. With V trimmed by 1 base and J by 3 bases, 10 bases remained unmatched. The CDR3 has 17 residues. Germline assignment: CDR1 SGHVS and CDR2 FQNEAQ. CDR3 sequence: CASSLVGLAGIFYEQYF. CDR3 in DNA: TGTGCCAGCAGCTTAGTGGGCCTAGCGGGGATATTCTACGAGCAGTACTTC.

This clone was counted only a few times. The V gene is TRBV4-2, the J gene TRBJ1-2; D perhaps matches TRBD1 (5 bases). With 1 base removed from V and 3 bases from J, the gap between germline ends came to 9 bases. CDR3 length: 14 residues. Germline assignment: CDR1 LGHNA and CDR2 YNFKEQ. The CDR3, as DNA: TGTGCCAGCAGCCAAGGGGGCGCCGACTATGGCTACACCTTC. It yields the protein CASSQGGADYGYTF.

This clone was seen only once. This chain uses TRBV7-9 with TRBJ2-1, with TRBD2 matching over 8 bases. The CDR3 runs 15 residues. In germline, CDR1 is SEHNR, CDR2 FQNEAQ (reference sequence). Trimming took 7 bases from V and 2 from J; bases not matched to a gene: 7. The CDR3 coding sequence is TGTGCCAGCAAAAAGCGGGAGCAACCCTACAATGAGCAGTTCTTC. Translating gives CASKKREQPYNEQFF.

The V call is TRBV4-1, the J call TRBJ2-5, with D perhaps TRBD1 (5 bases). CDR3 length equals 14 residues. CDR1 and CDR2 (germline): MGHRA, YSYEKL. Trimming shortened V by 1 base and J by 4 bases, and 10 bases separated the two germline ends. CDR3 DNA: TGCGCCAGCAGCCAAGGCCTAAGGGGAGAGACCCAGTACTTC. Residues: CASSQGLRGETQYF.

This clone was observed a few times. This rearrangement joins TRBV6-1 to TRBJ2-2; 9 positions match TRBD1. CDR3 size: 15 residues. Losses at the gene ends were 6 bases for V and 5 bases for J; bases not matched to a gene: 7. In germline, CDR1 is MNHNS, CDR2 SASEGT. This chain's CDR3 is CASRIQGALTGELFF. Here the CDR3 DNA reads TGTGCCAGCAGGATACAGGGGGCGCTTACCGGGGAGCTGTTTTTT.

The chain is built from TRBV19 and TRBJ1-1; D is perhaps TRBD1 (6 bases). Germline loops: CDR1 LNHDA, CDR2 SQIVND (reference sequence). V lost 5 bases and J 5 bases, leaving 12 bases between the germline ends. The CDR3 runs 13 residues. The CDR3 reads CASSPIRGTEAFF. CDR3 in DNA: TGTGCCAGTAGTCCTATTAGGGGGACTGAAGCTTTCTTT.

The V call is TRBV27, the J call TRBJ1-5; D possibly corresponds to TRBD1 (5 bases). V was cut by 4 bases and J by 6 bases, with 16 bases left in between. CDR3 length: 15 residues. CDR1 is MNHEY and CDR2 is SMNVEV in the germline V gene (reference sequence). The DNA for the CDR3 is TGTGCCAGCAGTTCCCTGACAGATTTAAGTCAGCCCCAGCATTTT. This codes for CASSSLTDLSQPQHF.

This chain's CDR3 is CASSFFGGQYYGYTF. The CDR3 nucleotides are TGCGCCAGCAGCTTTTTCGGGGGGCAGTACTATGGCTACACCTTC. V usage is TRBV5-1 and J usage is TRBJ1-2, with TRBD1 as a possible D gene (6 bases). The CDR3 is 15 residues long. Germline lookup yields CDR1 SGHRS and CDR2 YFSETQ. Deletions cut 2 bases from V and 3 bases from J, with 14 bases between.

J is TRBJ2-7 and V is TRBV7-8; TRBD2 aligns across 8 bases. Germline V gene lookup returns CDR1 SGHVS and CDR2 FQNEAQ. The junction had 10 bases not matched to a gene; V was cut back by 1 base and J by 5 bases. The CDR3 length is 16 residues. The CDR3 protein is CASSLDPGGPENEQYF. CDR3 coding DNA: TGTGCCAGCAGCTTAGATCCGGGAGGGCCGGAGAACGAGCAGTACTTC.

The J gene is TRBJ2-1, the V gene TRBV28; D is possibly TRBD2 (6 bases). The CDR3 is 15 amino acids. V gave up 7 bases and J gave up 4 bases, with 17 bases separating them. Germline V gene lookup returns CDR1 MDHEN and CDR2 SYDVKM. CDR3 amino acids: CASNPLAEVYNEQFF. The CDR3 region has the DNA TGTGCCAGCAACCCATTAGCGGAGGTTTACAATGAGCAGTTCTTC.

V usage is TRBV2 and J usage is TRBJ2-7, with D possibly being TRBD1 (6 bases). Looked up from germline, CDR1 is SNHLY and CDR2 is FYNNEI. The CDR3 is made up of 14 amino acids. V dropped 5 bases and J dropped 3 bases, with 14 bases sitting between them. Here the CDR3 reads CASSYGQIYYEQYF. DNA of the CDR3: TGTGCCAGCAGTTACGGACAGATTTACTACGAGCAGTACTTC.

There are a few counts of this clone. The chain uses TRBV5-1 and TRBJ1-2; 9 bases agree with TRBD1. CDR1 and CDR2 from the germline V gene are SGHRS and YFSETQ. The junction had 8 bases not matched to a gene; V was cut back by 6 bases and J by 8 bases. This CDR3 is 13 amino acids long. Written as DNA, the CDR3 is TGCGCCAGCACCAAACAGGGGGCGGAAGGCTACACCTTC. Its translation: CASTKQGAEGYTF.

The CDR3 region is CASSLLGQSSGNTIYF. CDR3 DNA: TGTGCCAGCAGCTTACTGGGACAAAGCTCTGGAAACACCATATATTTT. The gene calls are TRBV7-8 and TRBJ1-3, with D possibly being TRBD1 (6 bases). Germline V CDR1 and CDR2: SGHVS, FQNEAQ. Trimming left V 2 bases short and J 0 bases short, with 11 bases between. The CDR3 totals 16 residues.

The chain employs TRBV5-1 and TRBJ2-5; weak D call: TRBD2 (5 bases). Germline lookup yields CDR1 SGHRS and CDR2 YFSETQ. The CDR3 has 14 residues. The ends were cut back, 0 bases at V and 5 bases at J, with 11 bases in the middle. The CDR3 here is CASSLEGSGETQYF. The CDR3 coding sequence is TGCGCCAGCAGCTTGGAGGGATCGGGGGAGACCCAGTACTTC.

The chain is built from TRBV7-2 and TRBJ1-2, with 9 bases that match TRBD1. There are 13 residues in the CDR3. Germline V gene sequence: CDR1 SGHTA, CDR2 FQGNSA. V lost 5 bases, J lost 7 bases, and 5 bases stayed unmatched. The DNA for the CDR3 is TGTGCCAGCAGCCCACAGGGGGCCGGTGGCTACACCTTC. It codes for CASSPQGAGGYTF.

The rearrangement links TRBV5-6 to TRBJ2-3, with 7 positions matching TRBD1. The CDR3 has 15 residues. Germline V lookup: CDR1 SGHDT, CDR2 YYEEEE. V shed 2 bases, J shed 6 bases, and the junction held 9 bases outside the gene matches. DNA for the CDR3: TGTGCCAGCAGCTTAAGGACAGGAAGTACCGATACGCAGTATTTT. Translated: CASSLRTGSTDTQYF.

For this clone: The junction and the germline gene differ at one end; a read error may be behind it. The chain combines TRBV7-9 with TRBJ1-1; 10 bases are a match to TRBD1. From germline, CDR1 is SEHNR and CDR2 FQNEAQ (reference sequence). The CDR3 has 12 residues. CDR3 loop: CASSLGQGGWRF. Written as DNA, the CDR3 is TGTGCCAGCAGTCTCGGACAGGGGGGCTGGCGCTTT.

The chain recombines TRBV14 with TRBJ2-1; tentative D call: TRBD2 (5 bases). The CDR3 runs to 15 residues. Deletions cut 0 bases from V and 10 bases from J, with 16 bases between. Germline CDR1 is SGHDN and CDR2 is FVKESK. The CDR3 region has the DNA TGTGCCAGCAGCCAAGAAGGTGTCGGGATTTGGGAGCAGTTCTTC. Protein product: CASSQEGVGIWEQFF.

The chain links TRBV25-1 to TRBJ2-5, with a weak D call TRBD2 (5 bases). Per the germline V gene, CDR1 is MGHDK and CDR2 is SYGVNS. The CDR3 extends over 15 amino acids. The V end was cut by 2 bases, the J end by 4 bases, with 14 bases between. In DNA form, the CDR3 reads TGTGCCAGCAGTGAAGCTAGCACGGGAAGAGAGACCCAGTACTTC. It specifies CASSEASTGRETQYF.

The V gene is TRBV4-2, the J gene TRBJ1-2, with unresolved D. The CDR3 is 15 residues long. V was cut by 0 bases and J by 0 bases, with 8 bases left in between. CDR1 and CDR2 (germline): LGHNA, YNFKEQ. CDR3 bases: TGTGCCAGCAGCCAAGAACAGTTTACTAACTATGGCTACACCTTC. It yields the protein CASSQEQFTNYGYTF.

The chain combines TRBV5-4 with TRBJ2-7, with TRBD2 identical over 8 bases. Trimming removed 4 bases from V and 7 bases from J; junction bases left unmatched: 10. The germline V gene encodes CDR1 SGHNT and CDR2 YYREEE (reference sequence). This CDR3 comprises 14 residues. The CDR3 protein is CASSREGGAGEQYF. In DNA form, the CDR3 reads TGTGCCAGCAGCCGGGAGGGGGGGGCGGGAGAGCAGTACTTC.

The chain carries TRBV7-9 and TRBJ2-2, with D unresolved. Per the germline V gene, CDR1 is SEHNR and CDR2 is FQNEAQ (reference sequence). CDR3 length equals 12 residues. Deletions cut 5 bases from V and 6 bases from J, with 7 bases between. For the CDR3, the DNA is TGTGCCAGCAGCATTCGTTCCGGGGAGCTGTTTTTT. As protein: CASSIRSGELFF. Variable domain in full (rest from reference TRBV7-9 and TRBJ2-2): DTGVSQNPRHKITKRGQNVTFRCDPISEHNRLYWYRQTLGQGPEFLTYFQNEAQLEKSRLLSDRFSAERPKGSFSTLEIQRTEQGDSAMYLCASSIRSGELFFGEGSRLTVL.

The chain uses TRBV7-9 and TRBJ2-7; D perhaps matches TRBD1 (6 bases). Germline V lookup: CDR1 SEHNR, CDR2 FQNEAQ (reference sequence). V was clipped by 8 bases and J by 5 bases, with 13 bases between them. The CDR3 is made up of 12 amino acids. The CDR3 DNA sequence: TGTGCCAGCCAGACAGGAGTCCACGAGCAGTACTTC. Amino acids: CASQTGVHEQYF.

The rearrangement links TRBV4-2 to TRBJ1-1; D not resolved. The CDR3 sequence is 13 residues long. The germline V gene encodes CDR1 LGHNA and CDR2 YNFKEQ. V lost 1 base and J 1 base, leaving 4 bases between the germline ends. The CDR3 region is CASSQAPNTEAFF. The CDR3 nucleotides are TGTGCCAGCAGCCAAGCTCCGAACACTGAAGCTTTCTTT.

The gene calls are TRBV9 and TRBJ2-2, with a weak D call TRBD2 (6 bases). V lost 1 base to trimming and J lost 1 base, with 8 bases between them. The CDR3 totals 15 residues. CDR1 and CDR2 from the germline V gene are SGDLS and YYNGEE. The CDR3 region has the DNA TGTGCCAGCAGCGTAACTAGCCTGAACACCGGGGAGCTGTTTTTT. Encoded protein: CASSVTSLNTGELFF. Looking up the rest from reference TRBV9 and TRBJ2-2 gives the full variable domain: DSGVTQTPKHLITATGQRVTLRCSPRSGDLSVYWYQQSLDQGLQFLIQYYNGEERAKGNILERFSAQQFPDLHSELNLSSLELGDSALYFCASSVTSLNTGELFFGEGSRLTVL.

The chain carries TRBV6-4 and TRBJ1-6, with TRBD1 matching over 8 bases. CDR3 length: 13 residues. From germline, CDR1 is MRHNA and CDR2 SNTAGT. J was trimmed by 10 bases and V by 6 bases; bases with no gene match: 5. The CDR3 sequence: CASRRDRYSPLHF. CDR3 bases: TGTGCCAGCAGGAGGGACAGGTACTCACCCCTCCACTTT.